One sample yielded the 21 T cell receptor beta chains listed below, sequenced in a study of memory CD4+ T cells and cytomegalovirus serostatus. Assay: immunoSEQ multiplex PCR; the TCRdb copy retains only in-frame clones and omits some. This table has 50,000 to 60,000 clones, 80% to 90% appearing once. The sort gate was single viable CD3+CD4+CD8-CD45RO+ cells for memory CD4+ T cells. The sequenced material came from memory CD4+ T cells from blood. The receptors come from an adult in good health and CMV-seropositive.

The rearrangement joins TRBV28 to TRBJ2-7; D is perhaps TRBD1 or TRBD2 (5 bases each). This CDR3 region has 15 residues. Trimming took off 7 bases at V and 2 bases at J, with 18 bases between the two ends. Germline V gene lookup returns CDR1 MDHEN and CDR2 SYDVKM. This CDR3 is CASTPGRWSPYEQYF. The CDR3 coding sequence is TGTGCCAGCACCCCGGGACGGTGGTCTCCCTACGAGCAGTACTTC.

The J gene is TRBJ1-1, the V gene TRBV18; 8 nucleotides align to TRBD1. Trimming at V came to 5 bases and at J to 3 bases, leaving 5 bases not matched to a gene. The CDR3 is 14 amino acids. Germline lookup yields CDR1 KGHSH and CDR2 LQKENI. The CDR3 protein is CASSTQGADTEAFF. The DNA for the CDR3 is TGTGCCAGCTCAACTCAGGGGGCCGACACTGAAGCTTTCTTT.

V and J are TRBV7-3 and TRBJ2-1; no firm D call. The CDR3 extends over 13 amino acids. The V and J ends lost 5 bases and 5 bases respectively, with 10 bases between them. The V gene's germline CDR1 is SGHTA and CDR2 FQGTGA. CDR3 protein: CASSTHADNEQFF. CDR3 coding DNA: TGTGCCAGCAGCACCCACGCGGACAATGAGCAGTTCTTC.

This clone was observed a single time. The rearrangement links TRBV7-2 to TRBJ2-5, with TRBD2 matching 10 bases. Germline values: CDR1 SGHTA, CDR2 FQGNSA. With V trimmed by 5 bases and J by 4 bases, 4 bases remained unmatched. The CDR3 loop spans 14 amino acids. Here the CDR3 reads CASSRSGRGETQYF. In DNA form, the CDR3 reads TGTGCCAGCAGCAGAAGCGGGAGGGGAGAGACCCAGTACTTC. The whole variable domain, filled in from reference TRBV7-2 and TRBJ2-5, reads GAGVSQSPSNKVTEKGKDVELRCDPISGHTALYWYRQSLGQGLEFLIYFQGNSAPDKSGLPSDRFSAERTGGSVSTLTIQRTQQEDSAVYLCASSRSGRGETQYFGPGTRLLVL.

The chain has TRBV2 and TRBJ1-1; a weak D match, TRBD1 (5 bases). The V gene lost 7 bases and the J gene lost 1 base, with 13 bases spanning the gap. The CDR3 is 14 residues long. Germline V gene lookup returns CDR1 SNHLY and CDR2 FYNNEI. Written as DNA, the CDR3 is TGTGCCAGCACCCCGGGGCAGGCGAACACTGAAGCTTTCTTT. It codes for CASTPGQANTEAFF.

The table lists this clone with a count of one. The chain joins TRBV5-4 to TRBJ2-3; D uncertain. The V gene lost 7 bases and the J gene lost 0 bases, with 9 bases spanning the gap. This CDR3 spans 13 amino acids. Germline CDR1 is SGHNT and CDR2 is YYREEE (reference sequence). As DNA, the CDR3 is TGTGCCAGCCGATCGCAGAGCACAGATACGCAGTATTTT. Its translation is CASRSQSTDTQYF. The full variable domain, its missing parts supplied by reference TRBV5-4 and TRBJ2-3, is ETGVTQSPTHLIKTRGQQVTLRCSSQSGHNTVSWYQQALGQGPQFIFQYYREEENGRGNFPPRFSGLQFPNYSSELNVNALELDDSALYLCASRSQSTDTQYFGPGTRLTVL.

V is TRBV6-5 and J is TRBJ2-1, with 9 bases identical to TRBD1. This CDR3 region has 15 residues. Germline trimming cut 7 bases from V and 2 bases from J; bases unmatched to any gene: 6. Germline V CDR1 and CDR2: MNHEY, SVGAGI. This CDR3 is CASKTGQGTYNEQFF. In nucleotides, the CDR3 is TGTGCCAGCAAAACGGGACAGGGCACCTACAATGAGCAGTTCTTC.

V is TRBV5-6 and J is TRBJ1-5; unclear D gene. There are 15 residues in the CDR3. V was clipped by 2 bases and J by 6 bases, with 15 bases between them. Germline V lookup: CDR1 SGHDT, CDR2 YYEEEE. CDR3 bases: TGTGCCAGCAGCTTCGGACGGGCCGGGCCTCAGCCCCAGCATTTT. It translates to CASSFGRAGPQPQHF.

This chain joins TRBV2 and TRBJ2-2; TRBD1 is a possible D gene (6 bases). Germline V gives CDR1 SNHLY, CDR2 FYNNEI. The CDR3 covers 13 residues. Between the trimmed V and J ends, which lost 7 bases and 13 bases, there was a span of 19 bases. The CDR3 coding sequence is TGTGCCAGCAAGGACAGTGAGCCGGCGCCGCTGTTTTTT. As protein: CASKDSEPAPLFF.

This clone was seen once. The chain combines TRBV7-7 with TRBJ2-5, with TRBD2 matching over 10 bases. The germline V gene has CDR1 SSHAT and CDR2 FNYEAQ (reference sequence). The CDR3 length is 14 residues. Trimming took 5 bases from V and 2 from J; bases not matched to a gene: 2. The CDR3 DNA reads TGTGCCAGCAGCCTTAGCGGGGGGCAAGAGACCCAGTACTTC. It is translated as CASSLSGGQETQYF.

The chain carries TRBV7-9 and TRBJ1-3; D perhaps matches TRBD1 (6 bases). This CDR3 spans 16 amino acids. Germline V gene data show CDR1 as SEHNR and CDR2 as FQNEAQ (reference sequence). The V end lost 5 bases, the J end lost 2 bases, and 16 bases lay between the germline ends. The CDR3: CASSPPVGAAGNTIYF. The CDR3 bases are TGTGCCAGCAGCCCCCCCGTGGGGGCAGCTGGAAACACCATATATTTT.

CDR3 sequence: CATSGTAYGYTF. CDR3 DNA sequence: TGTGCCACCTCGGGGACGGCCTATGGCTACACCTTC. The chain has TRBV28 and TRBJ1-2; possible D gene TRBD1, 5 bases. This CDR3 has 12 amino acids. V was shortened by 10 bases and J by 4 bases, with 13 bases between the two germline ends. Germline CDR1 is MDHEN and CDR2 is SYDVKM.

The V gene is TRBV10-3, the J gene TRBJ1-1, with 7 bases aligning to TRBD1. This CDR3 is 14 amino acids long. Unmatched junction bases numbered 8, after V lost 10 bases and J lost 0 bases. CDR1 and CDR2 from the germline V gene are ENHRY and SYGVKD. The CDR3: CATQSTGMNTEAFF. CDR3 nucleotides: TGTGCCACCCAATCGACAGGGATGAACACTGAAGCTTTCTTT.

In regard to this clone: This specimen includes other DNA sequences encoding the same CDR3. This chain joins TRBV5-1 and TRBJ1-1; no clear D gene. Deletions cut 3 bases from V and 0 bases from J, with 9 bases between. Germline V gene lookup returns CDR1 SGHRS and CDR2 YFSETQ. There are 14 residues in the CDR3. CDR3 amino acids: CASSSQNLNTEAFF. DNA for the CDR3: TGCGCCAGCAGCTCACAGAATCTGAACACTGAAGCTTTCTTT.

The V and J genes are TRBV7-2 and TRBJ2-5; 9 bases agree with TRBD2. V gave up 1 base and J gave up 1 base; unmatched junction bases: 1. The germline V gene encodes CDR1 SGHTA and CDR2 FQGNSA. The CDR3 contains 15 residues. CDR3 protein: CASSLGRGGQETQYF. The CDR3 bases are TGTGCCAGCAGCTTAGGGCGGGGGGGCCAAGAGACCCAGTACTTC.

This rearrangement joins TRBV9 to TRBJ1-4; D might be TRBD1 (6 bases). Germline CDR1 and CDR2: SGDLS and YYNGEE. This CDR3 region has 14 residues. V lost 7 bases to trimming and J lost 2 bases, with 12 bases between them. The CDR3 loop reads CASGRDTTNEKLFF. The CDR3 coding sequence is TGTGCCAGCGGAAGGGACACTACTAATGAAAAACTGTTTTTT.

The rearrangement links TRBV27 to TRBJ2-7; D is ambiguous. CDR1 and CDR2 (germline): MNHEY, SMNVEV (reference sequence). Trimming pared 4 bases from V and 4 bases from J, leaving 14 bases between. There are 14 residues in the CDR3. The CDR3 region is CASSSMGDRYEQYF. CDR3 in DNA: TGTGCCAGCAGTTCCATGGGCGACCGATACGAGCAGTACTTC.

J is TRBJ2-3 and V is TRBV6-4; D perhaps matches TRBD1 (6 bases). Trimming removed 4 bases at V and 6 bases at J, with 11 bases between. In germline, CDR1 is MRHNA, CDR2 SNTAGT. The length of the CDR3 is 13 residues. CDR3 residues: CASSGTRGDTQYF. DNA for the CDR3: TGTGCCAGCAGTGGGACAAGGGGGGATACGCAGTATTTT.

The rearrangement uses TRBV2 and TRBJ2-2; D is uncertain. This CDR3 region has 13 residues. Germline V gives CDR1 SNHLY, CDR2 FYNNEI. V was clipped by 6 bases and J by 5 bases, with 10 bases between them. The CDR3 loop reads CASSRSRTGELFF. The CDR3 DNA is TGTGCCAGCAGCCGAAGTAGGACCGGGGAGCTGTTTTTT.

The chain uses TRBV19 and TRBJ2-7, with D unresolved. Looked up from germline, CDR1 is LNHDA and CDR2 is SQIVND (reference sequence). The V and J ends lost 5 bases and 3 bases respectively, with 11 bases between them. The CDR3 has 13 amino acids. The CDR3 sequence is CASSGNRGYEQYF. The DNA for the CDR3 is TGTGCCAGTAGTGGGAACAGAGGCTACGAGCAGTACTTC.

The chain carries TRBV6-5 and TRBJ2-5, with TRBD2 identical over 7 bases. With the DNA end fitting TRBJ2-7 better, the J assignment may be wrong. CDR1 and CDR2 (germline): MNHEY, SVGAGI. The CDR3 consists of 15 residues. Here the CDR3 reads CASRARRAGVNEQYF. DNA for the CDR3: TGTGCCAGCAGGGCCCGGAGGGCGGGAGTTAACGAGCAGTACTTC.